This TCR beta chain appears in the sequencing data of a study of shared clonotypes between healthy human individuals. Every immunoSEQ plate was one replicate of a subset's evenly spread DNA. TCRdb's copy holds only in-frame clones and misses some; the assay was immunoSEQ multiplex PCR. The data show some 2,400,000 clones, roughly 95% seen once. Concerning this clone: Antigen specificity is unknown. The same CDR3 is also encoded by other DNA sequences in this sample.

The V and J ends lost 3 bases and 2 bases respectively, with 10 bases between them. This CDR3 region has 14 residues. Per germline, CDR1 SGHRS and CDR2 YFSETQ. Study observations and caveats: Among the subsets, naive ones generally showed larger estimated richness than memory ones. How much donors shared clonotypes was expected to be affected by sequencing depth.

Sequences were obtained from naive CD4+ T cells sorted from blood. Subset meaning: CD45RA+ positively selected. This chain links TRBV5-1 with TRBJ2-3, with unresolved D. The sequence derives from a man aged 18 to 35 in good health. CDR3 region: CASSYGTPTDTQYF. CDR3 nucleotides: TGCGCCAGCAGCTACGGTACTCCCACAGATACGCAGTATTTT. Full variable domain (remainder filled in from reference TRBV5-1 and TRBJ2-3): KAGVTQTPRYLIKTRGQQVTLSCSPISGHRSVSWYQQTPGQGLQFLFEYFSETQRNKGNFPGRFSGRQFSNSRSEMNVSTLELGDSALYLCASSYGTPTDTQYFGPGTRLTVL.